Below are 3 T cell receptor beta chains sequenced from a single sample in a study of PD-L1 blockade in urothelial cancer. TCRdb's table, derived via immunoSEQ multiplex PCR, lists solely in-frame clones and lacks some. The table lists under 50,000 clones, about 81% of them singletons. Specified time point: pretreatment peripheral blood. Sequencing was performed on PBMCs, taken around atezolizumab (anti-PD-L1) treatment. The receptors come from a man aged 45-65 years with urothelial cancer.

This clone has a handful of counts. CDR3 DNA: TGTGCCAGCAGCAAACCTCATGGGCAGGGGCAGTTCTTC. Its protein product is CASSKPHGQGQFF. The chain uses TRBV7-2 and TRBJ2-1; tentative D call: TRBD1 (5 bases). Germline V gives CDR1 SGHTA, CDR2 FQGNSA. CDR3 length: 13 residues. V lost 5 bases, J lost 12 bases, and 17 bases lay in between.

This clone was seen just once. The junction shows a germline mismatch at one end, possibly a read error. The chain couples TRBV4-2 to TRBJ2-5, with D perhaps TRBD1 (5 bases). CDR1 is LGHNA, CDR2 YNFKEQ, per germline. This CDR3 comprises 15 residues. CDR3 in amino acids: CASSQVTGRQETRYF. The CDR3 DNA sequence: TGTGCCAGCAGCCAAGTTACAGGACGCCAAGAGACCCGGTACTTC.

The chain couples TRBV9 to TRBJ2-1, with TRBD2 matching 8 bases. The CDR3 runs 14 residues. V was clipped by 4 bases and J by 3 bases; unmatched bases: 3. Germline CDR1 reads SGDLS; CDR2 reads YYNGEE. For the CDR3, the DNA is TGTGCCAGCAGCCGGGAGGGCCGCTACAATGAGCAGTTCTTC. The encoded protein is CASSREGRYNEQFF.